This T cell receptor beta chain was profiled in a study of cytomegalovirus exposure and HLA in healthy donors. Whole-study findings and limits: In a later analysis, specific HLA alleles were associated with approximately 17,000 TCR beta sequences at a 0.05 false discovery rate. Among TCR sequences, most were rare, though some public TCRs appeared in many donors.

Healthy individuals who donated bone marrow served as the donors. Unrecorded immune exposure was likely among donors, who were nominally healthy when sampled. Primers: 60 Vbeta forward and 13 Jbeta reverse. Assay: immunoSEQ multiplex PCR; the TCRdb copy retains only in-frame clones and omits some. In the table there are roughly 100,000 clones, over 65% of which are singletons. This clone was seen only a few times. Antigen: not known. This sample includes further DNA sequences coding for the same CDR3. This receptor was obtained from a woman aged 18-29 years in good health and CMV-seropositive. The sample was PBMCs.

The CDR3 nucleotides are TGTGCCAGCAGCGTAGGGGGGAGGACTGAAGCTTTCTTT. Translating it yields CASSVGGRTEAFF. The chain links TRBV9 to TRBJ1-1; perhaps TRBD1 as D (5 bases). V gave up 0 bases and J gave up 5 bases, with 8 bases separating them. CDR3 length equals 13 residues. Germline CDR1 and CDR2: SGDLS and YYNGEE. Complete variable domain (other parts from reference TRBV9 and TRBJ1-1): DSGVTQTPKHLITATGQRVTLRCSPRSGDLSVYWYQQSLDQGLQFLIQYYNGEERAKGNILERFSAQQFPDLHSELNLSSLELGDSALYFCASSVGGRTEAFFGQGTRLTVV.